This TCR beta chain was recorded in a study of T cells in Graves' hyperthyroidism and ophthalmopathy. Across the whole study: Peripheral blood was acquired at first diagnosis, ahead of any therapy whatsoever. Broader study findings: Blood also contained most expanded thyroid clonotypes above 0.001.

Diagnosis relied on clinical symptoms, serum thyroxine and TRAb, thyroid ultrasound and orbital computed tomography. This clonotype was seen ten or more times. Its antigen is unknown. Amplification yielded TCR beta CDR3 regions, with RNA transcripts as the source. HTBI primers were the set used in a first-round RT-PCR of the TCR CDR3. TCRdb itself ran the multiplex PCR reads through MiXCR, one entry per CDR3 protein. This sample yields approximately 590,000 distinct CDR3 sequences, of which around 14% are seen a single time; 7.3% belongs to the top ten. This receptor was taken from a woman aged 30 to 39 with Graves' hyperthyroidism. The sample consisted of blood.

The CDR3 bases are TGTGCCAGCAGCTTAATTACGGGAGTCGGGGAGCTGTTTTTT. Amino acid sequence: CASSLITGVGELFF. The gene calls are TRBV11-3 and TRBJ2-2; weak D call: TRBD2 (6 bases). Looked up from germline, CDR1 is SGHNT and CDR2 is YENEEA. V lost 2 bases to trimming and J lost 7 bases, with 11 bases between them. CDR3 size: 14 residues.